Listed here are 23 T cell receptor beta chains from one sample, sequenced in a study of cytomegalovirus exposure and HLA in healthy donors. The PCR ran on 60 Vbeta and 13 Jbeta primers. Some clones are missing from TCRdb's copy, which holds only in-frame ones; the method was immunoSEQ multiplex PCR. Of about 120,000 clones in the sample, more than 75% were seen once. Material: PBMCs. Receptors originate from a young man in good health and CMV-seronegative.

V is TRBV27 and J is TRBJ1-6; D is unresolved. Germline loops: CDR1 MNHEY, CDR2 SMNVEV (reference sequence). Trimming cost V 3 bases and J 2 bases, with 11 bases left between them. This CDR3 is 16 amino acids long. DNA for the CDR3: TGTGCCAGCAGTTTTGCGTCTAGAACCTATAATTCACCCCTCCACTTT. This sequence encodes CASSFASRTYNSPLHF.

The rearrangement uses TRBV19 and TRBJ2-2; D is undetermined. Germline V gene lookup returns CDR1 LNHDA and CDR2 SQIVND (reference sequence). Trimming took off 6 bases at V and 5 bases at J, with 19 bases between the two ends. The CDR3 runs 16 residues. The CDR3 DNA reads as TGTGCCAGTAGCCCCCCTGAGATTGCGCGAACCGGGGAGCTGTTTTTT. This encodes CASSPPEIARTGELFF. Full variable domain (rest looked up from reference TRBV19 and TRBJ2-2): DGGITQSPKYLFRKEGQNVTLSCEQNLNHDAMYWYRQDPGQGLRLIYYSQIVNDFQKGDIAEGYSVSREKKESFPLTVTSAQKNPTAFYLCASSPPEIARTGELFFGEGSRLTVL.

V gene TRBV7-9 combines with J gene TRBJ1-2; a weak D match, TRBD1 (5 bases). The germline V gene has CDR1 SEHNR and CDR2 FQNEAQ (reference sequence). This CDR3 region has 13 residues. V was cut by 2 bases and J by 7 bases, with 11 bases left in between. CDR3 sequence (DNA): TGTGCCAGCAGCTTAAATGGAGGGGTTGGCTACACCTTC. Its translation: CASSLNGGVGYTF.

The DNA for the CDR3 is TGTGCCAGCAGTAGACAGGGGGATCGGTACGAGCAGTACTTC. Translating it yields CASSRQGDRYEQYF. The V and J genes are TRBV7-9 and TRBJ2-7; TRBD1 matches 9 bases. The V segment lost 6 bases and the J segment 4 bases; nucleotides outside the gene matches: 7. Germline-derived CDR1 and CDR2 are SEHNR and FQNEAQ (reference sequence). This CDR3 comprises 14 residues. The variable domain in full, with the rest retrieved from reference TRBV7-9 and TRBJ2-7, is DTGVSQNPRHKITKRGQNVTFRCDPISEHNRLYWYRQTLGQGPEFLTYFQNEAQLEKSRLLSDRFSAERPKGSFSTLEIQRTEQGDSAMYLCASSRQGDRYEQYFGPGTRLTVT.

The chain is built from TRBV19 and TRBJ1-2, with 8 nucleotides matching TRBD1. Germline CDR1 and CDR2: LNHDA and SQIVND (reference sequence). The CDR3 is made up of 18 amino acids. The V segment lost 5 bases and the J segment 5 bases; nucleotides outside the gene matches: 19. CDR3 coding DNA: TGTGCCAGTAGTCCCTGGGGGCAGGGGGCCCTTGAAGGTTATGGCTACACCTTC. Its translation: CASSPWGQGALEGYGYTF.

This clone was counted once. Other nucleotide sequences in the sample specify the same CDR3. The J gene is TRBJ1-2, the V gene TRBV14, with 7 bases fitting TRBD1. The CDR3 is 16 residues long. The J segment lost 4 bases and the V segment lost 1 base, leaving 9 bases of the junction unmatched. Germline V CDR1 and CDR2: SGHDN, FVKESK. CDR3 loop: CASSQAGKRGPYGYTF. CDR3 nucleotide sequence: TGTGCCAGCAGCCAAGCCGGAAAAAGGGGGCCCTATGGCTACACCTTC.

The gene calls are TRBV18 and TRBJ2-7; weak D call: TRBD1 (6 bases). V was clipped by 5 bases and J by 3 bases, with 11 bases between them. The CDR3 runs to 13 residues. Germline-derived CDR1 and CDR2 are KGHSH and LQKENI. CDR3 sequence: CASSGSGDYEQYF. The CDR3, as DNA: TGTGCCAGCTCAGGTTCAGGGGACTACGAGCAGTACTTC.

The chain joins TRBV7-9 to TRBJ1-1; D possibly corresponds to TRBD1 (5 bases). The CDR3 consists of 15 residues. Germline CDR1 is SEHNR and CDR2 is FQNEAQ (reference sequence). The ends were cut back, 6 bases at V and 4 bases at J, with 18 bases in the middle. The CDR3 bases are TGTGCCAGCAGTCCATCAGGGACGGGAGGCACTGAAGCTTTCTTT. It translates to CASSPSGTGGTEAFF. The complete variable domain, with remaining parts taken from reference TRBV7-9 and TRBJ1-1, reads DTGVSQNPRHKITKRGQNVTFRCDPISEHNRLYWYRQTLGQGPEFLTYFQNEAQLEKSRLLSDRFSAERPKGSFSTLEIQRTEQGDSAMYLCASSPSGTGGTEAFFGQGTRLTVV.

This chain connects TRBV7-2 to TRBJ1-2, with a weak D call TRBD1 (6 bases). The length of the CDR3 is 14 residues. V was shortened by 2 bases and J by 4 bases, with 11 bases between the two germline ends. CDR1 is SGHTA, CDR2 FQGNSA, per germline. The CDR3 protein is CASSLSRGGYGYTF. The DNA for the CDR3 is TGTGCCAGCAGCTTAAGTAGAGGGGGCTATGGCTACACCTTC.

This chain uses TRBV19 with TRBJ2-7, with a tentative D call TRBD2 (6 bases). This CDR3 has 13 amino acids. Per the germline V gene, CDR1 is LNHDA and CDR2 is SQIVND (reference sequence). V dropped 9 bases and J dropped 7 bases, with 19 bases sitting between them. The CDR3 nucleotides read TGTGCCAGCTCGGGACTTGGTTTAGGGGAGCAGTACTTC. Encoded protein: CASSGLGLGEQYF.

This chain connects TRBV7-9 to TRBJ1-2; 7 nucleotides align to TRBD1. This CDR3 has 12 residues. Germline V gene data show CDR1 as SEHNR and CDR2 as FQNEAQ (reference sequence). Trimming at V came to 5 bases and at J to 8 bases, leaving 5 bases not matched to a gene. The CDR3 region has the DNA TGTGCCAGCAGCCGACAGGGATTGGGCTACACCTTC. Its translation: CASSRQGLGYTF.

The rearrangement uses TRBV6-5 and TRBJ2-2; 11 bases fit TRBD2. There are 15 residues in the CDR3. Trimming took 3 bases from V and 6 from J; bases not matched to a gene: 3. CDR1 MNHEY and CDR2 SVGAGI come from the germline V gene. Here the CDR3 reads CASSYVAGGPGELFF. CDR3 bases: TGTGCCAGCAGTTATGTAGCGGGGGGGCCCGGGGAGCTGTTTTTT.

The chain recombines TRBV5-6 with TRBJ2-7; TRBD1 matches at 7 bases. With V trimmed by 4 bases and J by 11 bases, 9 bases remained unmatched. The CDR3 runs to 12 residues. CDR1 is SGHDT, CDR2 YYEEEE, per germline. The CDR3 DNA follows: TGTGCCAGCAGCCCCGGGACAGCCACAGAGTACTTC. It yields the protein CASSPGTATEYF.

This sequence joins TRBV20-1 and TRBJ1-2; no definite D call. The CDR3 runs to 10 residues. Germline V gives CDR1 DFQATT, CDR2 SNEGSKA (reference sequence). V gave up 6 bases and J gave up 9 bases, with 11 bases separating them. In nucleotides, the CDR3 is TGCAGTGCACGAGATACGAGCTACACCTTC. This translates into CSARDTSYTF.

The rearrangement uses TRBV7-9 and TRBJ2-2, with 7 bases matching TRBD2. The CDR3 has 18 amino acids. The ends lost 5 bases at V and 5 bases at J; junction bases unmatched: 17. Germline lookup yields CDR1 SEHNR and CDR2 FQNEAQ (reference sequence). The CDR3 nucleotides read TGTGCCAGCAGCCCACTGGAAGGGTCGGGGGGTTGGACCGGGGAGCTGTTTTTT. It codes for CASSPLEGSGGWTGELFF.

CDR3 sequence reads: CASSPGQETQYF. The DNA for the CDR3 is TGTGCCAGCAGCCCGGGCCAAGAGACCCAGTACTTC. The chain couples TRBV11-2 to TRBJ2-5; D ambiguous. Trimming left V 5 bases short and J 1 base short, with 5 bases between. CDR1 and CDR2 from the germline V gene are SGHAT and FQNNGV. The CDR3 is made up of 12 amino acids.

The chain uses TRBV10-2 and TRBJ2-3; 8 bases fit TRBD2. The CDR3 is 18 residues long. V trimming: 6 bases; J trimming: 0 bases; junction bases outside the gene matches: 14. The germline gives CDR1 WSHSY, CDR2 SAAADI. The CDR3 region is CASREGYLAGSSTDTQYF. The CDR3 region has the DNA TGCGCCAGCAGGGAGGGGTACTTAGCGGGGAGTAGCACAGATACGCAGTATTTT.

The chain links TRBV5-4 to TRBJ1-1, with D possibly matching TRBD1 (5 bases). The CDR3 is made up of 16 amino acids. Trimming removed 2 bases from V and 1 base from J, with 15 bases in between. Germline V gene sequence: CDR1 SGHNT, CDR2 YYREEE (reference sequence). The CDR3 loop reads CASSLGTGRSNTEAFF. The DNA for the CDR3 is TGTGCCAGCAGCTTAGGAACAGGTCGATCGAACACTGAAGCTTTCTTT.

The chain links TRBV27 to TRBJ1-2, with 9 positions matching TRBD1. Looked up from germline, CDR1 is MNHEY and CDR2 is SMNVEV (reference sequence). Unmatched junction bases numbered 5, after V lost 4 bases and J lost 2 bases. This CDR3 spans 15 amino acids. The CDR3 nucleotides read TGTGCCAGCAGTTCCCGACAGGGGGTAAACTATGGCTACACCTTC. Translation gives CASSSRQGVNYGYTF.

This clone was picked up a small number of times. V usage is TRBV2 and J usage is TRBJ2-1, with 8 nucleotides matching TRBD2. This CDR3 has 14 residues. The junction had 2 bases not matched to a gene; V was cut back by 4 bases and J by 3 bases. Germline V gene sequence: CDR1 SNHLY, CDR2 FYNNEI. The CDR3 coding sequence is TGTGCCAGCAGTGCCGGGGGGGTCTACAATGAGCAGTTCTTC. This translates into CASSAGGVYNEQFF.

The table lists this clone with a count of one. This rearrangement joins TRBV5-4 to TRBJ2-5; 7 nucleotides match TRBD2. After removal of 3 bases from V and 6 bases from J, the junction contained 8 bases not matched to a gene. The CDR3 runs 14 residues. CDR1 and CDR2 from the germline V gene are SGHNT and YYREEE (reference sequence). The CDR3 region is CASSSGDYQKTQYF. The CDR3 DNA sequence: TGTGCCAGCAGCTCCGGGGACTATCAGAAGACCCAGTACTTC.

The chain links TRBV6-1 to TRBJ2-3, with 9 positions matching TRBD1. Germline CDR1 is MNHNS and CDR2 is SASEGT. CDR3 length: 16 amino acids. V was clipped by 2 bases and J by 7 bases; unmatched bases: 10. CDR3 DNA sequence: TGTGCCAGCAGTGAATCAAGACAGGGGGGGAGGTATACGCAGTATTTT. Amino acid sequence: CASSESRQGGRYTQYF.

CDR3 nucleotide sequence: TGCGCCAGCAGCACCCGGACAGGGTTGAACACTGAAGCTTTCTTT. Translating it yields CASSTRTGLNTEAFF. V gene TRBV5-1 combines with J gene TRBJ1-1, with 8 bases aligning to TRBD1. Looked up from germline, CDR1 is SGHRS and CDR2 is YFSETQ. CDR3 length: 15 amino acids. The J segment lost 0 bases and the V segment lost 4 bases, leaving 5 bases of the junction unmatched.